These 17 T cell receptor beta chains were all obtained from the same sample, sequenced in a study of CD8 T cells in ankylosing spondylitis (dated by TCRdb to 2015 to 2018). Preparation of the library involved 5' RACE. The sequencer listed for this sample is Illumina HiSeq 2500. TCRdb redid the processing of the public reads, applying fastp at Q25 and MiXCR, and retained in-frame beta chains. Every entry covers one CDR3 protein and lists the most common genes and DNA from its rows. The sample yields about 190,000 distinct CDR3 sequences; roughly 13% were counted once. Around 10% of the sample comes from the top ten. Source material: blood, either unsorted or a sorted T cell fraction (not recorded which). All receptors come from a female donor with ankylosing spondylitis or in good health (not recorded which).

This clonotype has at least ten counts. The J gene is TRBJ1-1, the V gene TRBV29-1; the match to TRBD1 covers 7 bases. The CDR3 spans 13 residues. Germline V gene sequence: CDR1 SQVTM, CDR2 ANQGSEA. V lost 6 bases, J lost 0 bases, and 4 bases stayed unmatched. The CDR3 coding sequence is TGCAGCGTAGCCAGGGGGGTGAACACTGAAGCTTTCTTT. Translated: CSVARGVNTEAFF.

This rearrangement joins TRBV12-3 or TRBV12-4 to TRBJ1-2; D remains ambiguous. This CDR3 contains 13 residues. The V and J ends lost 8 bases and 8 bases respectively, with 18 bases between them. Here the CDR3 DNA reads TGTGCCAGCCTCCTTGGCGGTGGGTCGGGCTACACCTTC. Residues: CASLLGGGSGYTF.

This clonotype was counted at least ten times. The chain has TRBV10-3 and TRBJ2-2, with D possibly matching TRBD2 (6 bases). Trimming took off 0 bases at V and 4 bases at J, with 12 bases between the two ends. The CDR3 runs 16 residues. CDR1 is ENHRY, CDR2 SYGVKD, per germline. The CDR3 bases are TGTGCCATCAGTGAGTCACCCCAGGGAGGCACCGGGGAGCTGTTTTTT. The encoded protein is CAISESPQGGTGELFF.

This clonotype has ten or more counts. V and J are TRBV20-1 and TRBJ2-5; D gene ambiguous. The CDR3 has 14 amino acids. Germline loops: CDR1 DFQATT, CDR2 SNEGSKA (reference sequence). The V end was cut by 2 bases, the J end by 2 bases, with 12 bases between. In DNA form, the CDR3 reads TGCAGTGCTAGACCCATCGACAAACAAGAGACCCAGTACTTC. Its protein is CSARPIDKQETQYF.

There are many counts of this clonotype. The CDR3 sequence is CSALNLGAKNIQYF. The CDR3 bases are TGCAGTGCCCTAAATCTCGGGGCCAAAAACATTCAGTACTTC. The rearrangement uses TRBV20-1 and TRBJ2-4; D remains ambiguous. V lost 6 bases and J lost 1, with 13 bases in between. The CDR3 spans 14 residues. In germline, CDR1 is DFQATT, CDR2 SNEGSKA (reference sequence).

Many counts were recorded for this clonotype. The V gene is TRBV5-1, the J gene TRBJ1-1, with D uncertain. Germline assignment: CDR1 SGHRS and CDR2 YFSETQ. Trimming removed 4 bases at V and 1 base at J, with 17 bases between. The CDR3 totals 16 residues. The CDR3 bases are TGCGCCAGCAGCAGCGGGAATTGGGGTCGGAACACTGAAGCTTTCTTT. It specifies CASSSGNWGRNTEAFF.

In this sample, this clonotype turned up many times. This chain joins TRBV24-1 and TRBJ1-5; D is perhaps TRBD1 (5 bases). CDR1 is KGHDR, CDR2 SFDVKD, per germline. The CDR3 loop spans 15 amino acids. V was shortened by 7 bases and J by 5 bases, with 17 bases between the two germline ends. The CDR3 nucleotides are TGTGCCACCAGCCCACGGGGCAGGGCGGATCAGCCCCAGCATTTT. Its translation is CATSPRGRADQPQHF.

This clonotype has a count of ten or more. The genes are TRBV10-3 and TRBJ2-7; no firm D call. V lost 3 bases and J lost 3, with 9 bases in between. This CDR3 has 13 amino acids. Per the germline V gene, CDR1 is ENHRY and CDR2 is SYGVKD. In DNA, the CDR3 is TGTGCCATCAGTGAACACAACAACTACGAGCAGTACTTC. This sequence encodes CAISEHNNYEQYF.

The chain is built from TRBV27 and TRBJ1-2; D uncertain. The V and J ends lost 4 bases and 0 bases respectively, with 6 bases between them. The CDR3 runs to 13 residues. Germline CDR1 MNHEY, CDR2 SMNVEV (reference sequence). The CDR3 region is CASSSTTNYGYTF. CDR3 coding DNA: TGTGCCAGCAGTTCGACTACTAACTATGGCTACACCTTC.

This clonotype was recorded many times. V usage is TRBV15 and J usage is TRBJ1-2; TRBD1 matches at 8 bases. Germline V gene lookup returns CDR1 LNHNV and CDR2 YYDKDF (reference sequence). The CDR3 totals 13 residues. V lost 3 bases and J lost 6; bases outside the gene matches: 3. The CDR3 loop is CATSSRTGHGYTF. CDR3 sequence (DNA): TGTGCCACCAGCAGTCGGACAGGGCATGGCTACACCTTC.

The V gene is TRBV6-2 or TRBV6-3, the J gene TRBJ2-7, with 7 bases fitting TRBD2. J was trimmed by 6 bases and V by 2 bases; bases with no gene match: 10. Germline V gene sequence: CDR1 MNHEY, CDR2 SVGEGT. The CDR3 length is 15 residues. The CDR3: CASSYGGGTTGEQYF. CDR3 coding DNA: TGTGCCAGCAGTTACGGGGGAGGGACTACGGGCGAGCAGTACTTC.

This sequence joins TRBV7-2 and TRBJ2-2, with D perhaps matching TRBD1 (6 bases). CDR1 is SGHTA, CDR2 FQGNSA, per germline. This CDR3 region has 15 residues. V was pared by 0 bases and J by 3 bases, with 8 bases between. CDR3 nucleotide sequence: TGTGCCAGCAGCTTAGCGGGGGCTTACACCGGGGAGCTGTTTTTT. It translates to CASSLAGAYTGELFF. Full variable domain (missing parts from reference TRBV7-2 and TRBJ2-2): GAGVSQSPSNKVTEKGKDVELRCDPISGHTALYWYRQSLGQGLEFLIYFQGNSAPDKSGLPSDRFSAERTGGSVSTLTIQRTQQEDSAVYLCASSLAGAYTGELFFGEGSRLTVL.

In its sample, this clonotype was seen many times. The chain uses TRBV5-1 and TRBJ1-4; D not certain. V lost 3 bases, J lost 8 bases, and 20 bases lay in between. Per the germline V gene, CDR1 is SGHRS and CDR2 is YFSETQ. The CDR3 totals 16 residues. The CDR3 region is CASSSSHGSGSEKLFF. For the CDR3, the DNA is TGCGCCAGCAGCTCGTCACACGGGAGTGGTTCAGAAAAACTGTTTTTT.

The chain employs TRBV5-6 and TRBJ2-6; D assignment may be TRBD1 or TRBD2 (5 bases each). From germline, CDR1 is SGHDT and CDR2 YYEEEE. The CDR3 has 17 amino acids. V lost 9 bases to trimming and J lost 0 bases, with 19 bases between them. The CDR3 DNA reads TGTGCCACCAGAGCCTCCGGGGCCCACTCTGGGGCCAACGTCCTGACTTTC. Amino acid sequence: CATRASGAHSGANVLTF.

This clonotype was counted between two and nine times. The chain couples TRBV5-1 to TRBJ2-3; 13 bases match TRBD2. V trimming: 4 bases; J trimming: 3 bases; junction bases outside the gene matches: 5. The CDR3 is 16 residues long. Germline V gene lookup returns CDR1 SGHRS and CDR2 YFSETQ. This chain's CDR3 is CASSPSTSGRTDTQYF. CDR3 coding DNA: TGCGCCAGCAGCCCCTCGACTAGCGGGAGGACAGATACGCAGTATTTT.

This clonotype was detected many times. The rearrangement uses TRBV12-3 or TRBV12-4 and TRBJ2-3; 10 bases align to TRBD1. The CDR3 has 13 residues. The ends lost 0 bases at V and 10 bases at J; junction bases unmatched: 1. Written as DNA, the CDR3 is TGTGCCAGCAGTTTAGCGGGGACAGGGGCGCAGTATTTT. The encoded protein is CASSLAGTGAQYF.

The sample holds many counts of this clonotype. This sequence joins TRBV5-1 and TRBJ1-1; D gene ambiguous. Germline CDR1 reads SGHRS; CDR2 reads YFSETQ. Trimming left V 4 bases short and J 1 base short, with 11 bases between. The CDR3 has 14 amino acids. CDR3: CASSPSPQNTEAFF. CDR3 nucleotides: TGCGCCAGCAGCCCTTCCCCCCAGAACACTGAAGCTTTCTTT.